This TCR beta chain stems from a study of T cell repertoires in cytomegalovirus infection. Study information: CMV epitopes, recently identified HLA-C-restricted and well-studied HLA-B-restricted, were used. Matching HLA type and CMV infection were both indicated by public TCR beta signatures. Whole-study results and caveats: CMV-specific TCR beta clonotypes restricted by HLA-C dominated the ex vivo response. Carriers of CMV and the relevant HLA type were discriminated by public TCR beta frequency.

The CDR3 is 13 residues long. V was clipped by 1 base and J by 5 bases, with 9 bases between them. Germline lookup yields CDR1 SGHTA and CDR2 FQGTGA. TCRdb passed the reads through MiXCR, listing each CDR3 protein once. The data show 200,000 to 250,000 distinct CDR3 sequences, approximately 40% seen once. Note on this clonotype: Its antigen is currently unknown.

The sequencing used CD8+ T cells from cultured PBMCs, collected from culture after CMV antigen stimulation. The J gene is TRBJ2-7, the V gene TRBV7-3; TRBD1 is a possible D gene (6 bases). This clonotype was sampled from a human donor in good health (CMV status not recorded). Some clones in this sample may be carry-over from other donors' samples. As DNA, the CDR3 is TGTGCCAGCAGCTTAAGGAGGACAGACGAGCAGTACTTC. Translated, it gives CASSLRRTDEQYF.